The rows below give T cell receptor beta chains drawn from one sample of a study of cytomegalovirus exposure and HLA in healthy donors. TCRdb's table, derived via immunoSEQ multiplex PCR, lists solely in-frame clones and lacks some. The sample records roughly 100,000 clones, under 85% being singletons. What was sequenced was PBMCs. The receptors were sampled from a middle-aged woman in good health and CMV-seropositive. Both conserved end residues are part of each CDR3. Fields, in order: CDR3 DNA, CDR3 protein, D gene, V gene, J gene, clone size. The D gene is left open where the match is weak. Size is omitted from some rows. Given values are once, few, many or a class for expanded clones.

CDR3nt: TGTGCCAGCAGTGTACAGGGTTACTCTGAAGCTTTCTTT
CDR3aa: CASSVQGYSEAFF
d_gene: -
v_gene: TRBV2
j_gene: TRBJ1-1
abundance: once

CDR3nt: TGTGCCTCCCGGACAGGAGTAAATTCACCCCTCCACTTT
CDR3aa: CASRTGVNSPLHF
d_gene: TRBD1
v_gene: TRBV6-1
j_gene: TRBJ1-6
abundance: -

CDR3nt: TGCGCCAGCAGCCAAGGGAGGACAGGAACCTACGAGCAGTACTTC
CDR3aa: CASSQGRTGTYEQYF
d_gene: TRBD1
v_gene: TRBV4-1
j_gene: TRBJ2-7
abundance: -

CDR3nt: TGTGCCAGCAGCCAAGAAGGGTCAGCGGCGGGAAACAATGAGCAGTTCTTC
CDR3aa: CASSQEGSAAGNNEQFF
d_gene: -
v_gene: TRBV4-2
j_gene: TRBJ2-1
abundance: -

CDR3nt: TGCGCCAGCAGCTTGCAACTAGCCTACAATGAGCAGTTCTTC
CDR3aa: CASSLQLAYNEQFF
d_gene: -
v_gene: TRBV5-1
j_gene: TRBJ2-1
abundance: -

CDR3nt: TGTGCCAGCAGCTCCGGAGGAGGGCAGGGTTGGTCCGGGGAGCTGTTTTTT
CDR3aa: CASSSGGGQGWSGELFF
d_gene: -
v_gene: TRBV5-6
j_gene: TRBJ2-2
abundance: -

CDR3nt: TGTGCCAGCAGCCGAACAGGGAATACAGATACGCAGTATTTT
CDR3aa: CASSRTGNTDTQYF
d_gene: -
v_gene: TRBV7-7
j_gene: TRBJ2-3
abundance: -

CDR3nt: TGTGCCAGCTCACCTATGTTGCGGGAGCCCTCTCAGTTCTTC
CDR3aa: CASSPMLREPSQFF
d_gene: TRBD2
v_gene: TRBV18
j_gene: TRBJ2-1
abundance: -

CDR3nt: TGTGCCAGCAGTGGCGACAGGGCCTACGAGCAGTACTTC
CDR3aa: CASSGDRAYEQYF
d_gene: TRBD1
v_gene: TRBV6-1
j_gene: TRBJ2-7
abundance: -

CDR3nt: TGTGCCAGCAGTTTACGGGACTACTCTGACAATGAGCAGTTCTTC
CDR3aa: CASSLRDYSDNEQFF
d_gene: TRBD2
v_gene: TRBV28
j_gene: TRBJ2-1
abundance: -

CDR3nt: TGTGCCAGCATGGGGGGCGGGGGGGTCGACAATGAGCAGTTCTTC
CDR3aa: CASMGGGGVDNEQFF
d_gene: TRBD2
v_gene: TRBV5-4
j_gene: TRBJ2-1
abundance: -

CDR3nt: TGTGCCATTGCGGACAGTCTAGCCAAAAACATTCAGTACTTC
CDR3aa: CAIADSLAKNIQYF
d_gene: -
v_gene: TRBV10-3
j_gene: TRBJ2-4
abundance: few

CDR3nt: TGTGCCAGTAGTATCGCGTCAGGGTACGAGCAGTACTTC
CDR3aa: CASSIASGYEQYF
d_gene: -
v_gene: TRBV19
j_gene: TRBJ2-7
abundance: -

CDR3nt: TGCGCCAGCAGCACTCAGGGGGACACTGAAGCTTTCTTT
CDR3aa: CASSTQGDTEAFF
d_gene: TRBD1
v_gene: TRBV5-1
j_gene: TRBJ1-1
abundance: -

CDR3nt: TGCGCCAGCAGCTTGGACCAGGATGGGGAGCAGTACTTC
CDR3aa: CASSLDQDGEQYF
d_gene: -
v_gene: TRBV5-1
j_gene: TRBJ2-7
abundance: once

CDR3nt: TGTGCCAGCAGTGAATGGGGGGTCGCTGGCACAGATACGCAGTATTTT
CDR3aa: CASSEWGVAGTDTQYF
d_gene: -
v_gene: TRBV2
j_gene: TRBJ2-3
abundance: -

CDR3nt: TGTGCCAGCAGTGAGATTGGACAGGGTCCGGGCCAGCCCCAGCATTTT
CDR3aa: CASSEIGQGPGQPQHF
d_gene: TRBD1
v_gene: TRBV28
j_gene: TRBJ1-5
abundance: -

CDR3nt: TGTGCCAGCAGTTGGGGACAGGGGGGCTACGAGCAGTACTTC
CDR3aa: CASSWGQGGYEQYF
d_gene: TRBD1
v_gene: TRBV27
j_gene: TRBJ2-7
abundance: -

CDR3nt: TGTGCCAGCAGCACTCGGCTAGCGGGGACCTTCCAAGAGACCCAGTACTTC
CDR3aa: CASSTRLAGTFQETQYF
d_gene: TRBD2
v_gene: TRBV5-8
j_gene: TRBJ2-5
abundance: -

CDR3nt: TGTGCCAGCAGTTACCCTAGGCCAGGGATGAACACTGAAGCTTTCTTT
CDR3aa: CASSYPRPGMNTEAFF
d_gene: -
v_gene: TRBV6-5
j_gene: TRBJ1-1
abundance: -

CDR3nt: TGTGCCATCAGCTTGGGACAGGGATTCGAAGCTTTCTTT
CDR3aa: CAISLGQGFEAFF
d_gene: TRBD1
v_gene: TRBV10-3
j_gene: TRBJ1-1
abundance: -

CDR3nt: TGTGCCAGCTCAGGGGTGGCGGGGCTGAGCTCCTACAATGAGCAGTTCTTC
CDR3aa: CASSGVAGLSSYNEQFF
d_gene: -
v_gene: TRBV18
j_gene: TRBJ2-1
abundance: -

CDR3nt: TGTGCCAGCAGCACACCCATACAGGGGATTGGGGGCTACACCTTC
CDR3aa: CASSTPIQGIGGYTF
d_gene: TRBD1
v_gene: TRBV13
j_gene: TRBJ1-2
abundance: once

CDR3nt: TGCGCCAGCAGCCAGTCGAATGGGAGGTATGGCTACACCTTC
CDR3aa: CASSQSNGRYGYTF
d_gene: -
v_gene: TRBV4-3
j_gene: TRBJ1-2
abundance: -

CDR3nt: TGTGCCAGCCATCTTAGCGGGGACTCCTACGAGCAGTACTTC
CDR3aa: CASHLSGDSYEQYF
d_gene: TRBD2
v_gene: TRBV28
j_gene: TRBJ2-7
abundance: -

CDR3nt: TGTGCCAGTCAGACAGGGCGGTATAGCAATCAGCCCCAGCATTTT
CDR3aa: CASQTGRYSNQPQHF
d_gene: TRBD1
v_gene: TRBV6-1
j_gene: TRBJ1-5
abundance: -

CDR3nt: TGTGCCAGCAGTTACGAGAAGACAGCGCCTGGAGAAAAACTGTTTTTT
CDR3aa: CASSYEKTAPGEKLFF
d_gene: -
v_gene: TRBV6-6
j_gene: TRBJ1-4
abundance: -

CDR3nt: TGCGCCAGCAGCTTGGTACAGACCACAGATACGCAGTATTTT
CDR3aa: CASSLVQTTDTQYF
d_gene: -
v_gene: TRBV5-1
j_gene: TRBJ2-3
abundance: -

CDR3nt: TGTGCCAGCAGTGAAGGCAGCGGGACAGGGGGAGGCTACACCTTC
CDR3aa: CASSEGSGTGGGYTF
d_gene: TRBD1
v_gene: TRBV6-1
j_gene: TRBJ1-2
abundance: once

CDR3nt: TGTGCCAGCAGACTGGACAGGGGGCTCGGGGAGCTGTTTTTT
CDR3aa: CASRLDRGLGELFF
d_gene: TRBD1
v_gene: TRBV5-4
j_gene: TRBJ2-2
abundance: -

CDR3nt: TGCGCCAGCAGTCAATCGACGGGGGGAACAAAGAACGAAAAACTGTTTTTT
CDR3aa: CASSQSTGGTKNEKLFF
d_gene: -
v_gene: TRBV23-1
j_gene: TRBJ1-4
abundance: -

CDR3nt: TGTGCCAGCAGCCGAGGGGGGGCCGGCGATGGAGAGACCCAGTACTTC
CDR3aa: CASSRGGAGDGETQYF
d_gene: -
v_gene: TRBV7-3
j_gene: TRBJ2-5
abundance: -

CDR3nt: TGCGCCAGCAGCCAAGATATTTCGGACAGGCTGACCTTCTATGGCTACACCTTC
CDR3aa: CASSQDISDRLTFYGYTF
d_gene: TRBD1
v_gene: TRBV4-3
j_gene: TRBJ1-2
abundance: few

CDR3nt: TGTGCCAGCAGCCGGTTTCTGTCGGGCACCGGGGAGCTGTTTTTT
CDR3aa: CASSRFLSGTGELFF
d_gene: -
v_gene: TRBV4-2
j_gene: TRBJ2-2
abundance: -

CDR3nt: TGCGCCAGCAGTTCCGTGGCAGGGGGATTTGGCTATGGCTACACCTTC
CDR3aa: CASSSVAGGFGYGYTF
d_gene: TRBD1
v_gene: TRBV5-1
j_gene: TRBJ1-2
abundance: -

CDR3nt: TGCAGCGCCTACGAACAGGGAAACACCGGGGAGCTGTTTTTT
CDR3aa: CSAYEQGNTGELFF
d_gene: -
v_gene: TRBV29-1
j_gene: TRBJ2-2
abundance: -

CDR3nt: TGTGCCAGCAGTTTATGGGGGGAACTACTTAATGAGCAGTTCTTC
CDR3aa: CASSLWGELLNEQFF
d_gene: -
v_gene: TRBV27
j_gene: TRBJ2-1
abundance: -

CDR3nt: TGTGCCAGCAGCTTGAGACAGTCTAGCACAGATACGCAGTATTTT
CDR3aa: CASSLRQSSTDTQYF
d_gene: -
v_gene: TRBV5-4
j_gene: TRBJ2-3
abundance: -